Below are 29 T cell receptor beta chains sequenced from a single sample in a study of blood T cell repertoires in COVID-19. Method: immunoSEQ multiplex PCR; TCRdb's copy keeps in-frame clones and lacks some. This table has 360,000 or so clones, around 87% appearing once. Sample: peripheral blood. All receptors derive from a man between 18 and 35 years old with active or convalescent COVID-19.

DNA of the CDR3: TGTGCCAGCAGCCTCGGGACAGGGAGTACTGGAAACACCATATATTTT. It is translated as CASSLGTGSTGNTIYF. The rearrangement links TRBV3-1 (or the pseudogene TRBV3-2) to TRBJ1-3, with 9 positions matching TRBD1. CDR1 is LGHDT and CDR2 is YNNKEL in the germline V gene (reference sequence). CDR3 length: 16 amino acids. V shed 4 bases and J 2 bases; nucleotides not matched to a gene: 6.

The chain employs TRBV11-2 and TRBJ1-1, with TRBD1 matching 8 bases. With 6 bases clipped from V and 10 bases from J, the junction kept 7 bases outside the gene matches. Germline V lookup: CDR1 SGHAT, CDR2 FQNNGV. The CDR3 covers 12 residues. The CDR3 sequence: CASRMRQGTAFF. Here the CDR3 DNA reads TGTGCCAGCAGGATGCGACAGGGGACAGCTTTCTTT.

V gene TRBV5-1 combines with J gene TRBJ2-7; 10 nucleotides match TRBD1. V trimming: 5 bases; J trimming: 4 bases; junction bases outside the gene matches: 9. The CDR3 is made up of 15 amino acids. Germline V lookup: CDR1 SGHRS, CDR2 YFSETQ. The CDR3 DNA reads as TGCGCCAGCAGTCAACTGACAGGGGGCCGGTACGAGCAGTACTTC. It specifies CASSQLTGGRYEQYF.

In nucleotides, the CDR3 is TGTGCCAGCACCACTCGGGACACCCGCAGCTACGAGCAGTACTTC. Residues: CASTTRDTRSYEQYF. V is TRBV28 and J is TRBJ2-7; D is perhaps TRBD1 (6 bases). Germline V gives CDR1 MDHEN, CDR2 SYDVKM. The CDR3 runs 15 residues. V was cut by 7 bases and J by 3 bases, with 19 bases left in between.

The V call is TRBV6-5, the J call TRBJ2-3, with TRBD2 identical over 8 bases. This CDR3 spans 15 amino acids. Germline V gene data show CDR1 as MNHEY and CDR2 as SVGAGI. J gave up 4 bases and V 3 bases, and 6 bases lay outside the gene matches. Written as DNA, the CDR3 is TGTGCCAGCAGTTATCGGGGGGGAGGGTCAGATACGCAGTATTTT. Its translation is CASSYRGGGSDTQYF.

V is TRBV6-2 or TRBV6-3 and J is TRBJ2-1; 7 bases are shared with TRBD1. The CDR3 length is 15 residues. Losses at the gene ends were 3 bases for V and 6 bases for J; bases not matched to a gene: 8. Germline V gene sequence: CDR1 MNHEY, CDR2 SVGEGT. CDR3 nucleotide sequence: TGTGCCAGCAGTTATATAGAGGGGGCGGGCAATGAGCAGTTCTTC. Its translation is CASSYIEGAGNEQFF.

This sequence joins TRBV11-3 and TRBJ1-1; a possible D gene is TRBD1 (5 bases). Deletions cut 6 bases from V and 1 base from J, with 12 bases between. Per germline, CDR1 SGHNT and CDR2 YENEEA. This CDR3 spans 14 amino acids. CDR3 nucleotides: TGTGCCAGCAGTTCCTCGGGGGGGAACACTGAAGCTTTCTTT. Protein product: CASSSSGGNTEAFF.

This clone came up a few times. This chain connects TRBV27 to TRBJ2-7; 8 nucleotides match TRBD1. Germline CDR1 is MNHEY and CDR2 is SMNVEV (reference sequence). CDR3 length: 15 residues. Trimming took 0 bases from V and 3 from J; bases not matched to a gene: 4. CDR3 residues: CASSLSGTGDYEQYF. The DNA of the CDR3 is TGTGCCAGCAGTTTATCCGGGACAGGAGACTACGAGCAGTACTTC.

The CDR3 region is CASSPGTVGKTDTQYF. CDR3 bases: TGTGCCAGCAGCCCGGGGACTGTAGGCAAAACAGATACGCAGTATTTT. The V call is TRBV7-2, the J call TRBJ2-3, with a weak D call TRBD2 (6 bases). This CDR3 region has 16 residues. V lost 5 bases, J lost 3 bases, and 18 bases lay in between. Germline CDR1 SGHTA, CDR2 FQGNSA.

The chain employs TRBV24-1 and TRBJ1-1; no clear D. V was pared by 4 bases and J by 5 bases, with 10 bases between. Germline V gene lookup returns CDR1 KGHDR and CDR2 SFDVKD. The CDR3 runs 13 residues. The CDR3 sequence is CATSEAVGTEAFF. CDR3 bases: TGTGCCACCAGTGAGGCGGTAGGTACTGAAGCTTTCTTT.

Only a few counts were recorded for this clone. The CDR3 coding sequence is TGTGCCAGCAGCCTTGGGAGGGACAAGCGGGACACTGAAGCTTTCTTT. Translating it yields CASSLGRDKRDTEAFF. V and J are TRBV4-2 and TRBJ1-1, with a tentative D call TRBD1 (6 bases). Trimming pared 4 bases from V and 3 bases from J, leaving 18 bases between. The CDR3 has 16 residues. Germline CDR1 reads LGHNA; CDR2 reads YNFKEQ.

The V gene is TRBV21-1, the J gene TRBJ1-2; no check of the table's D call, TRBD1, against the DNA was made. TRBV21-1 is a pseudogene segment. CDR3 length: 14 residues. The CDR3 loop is CASSKRWQGPSYTF. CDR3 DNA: TGTGCCAGCAGCAAAAGGTGGCAGGGTCCCTCCTACACCTTC.

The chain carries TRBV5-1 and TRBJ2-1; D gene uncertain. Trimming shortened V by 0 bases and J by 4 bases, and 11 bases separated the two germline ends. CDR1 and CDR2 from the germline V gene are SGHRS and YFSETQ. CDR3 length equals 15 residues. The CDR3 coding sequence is TGCGCCAGCAGCTTGGTAGCAGCTAGTTACAATGAGCAGTTCTTC. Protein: CASSLVAASYNEQFF.

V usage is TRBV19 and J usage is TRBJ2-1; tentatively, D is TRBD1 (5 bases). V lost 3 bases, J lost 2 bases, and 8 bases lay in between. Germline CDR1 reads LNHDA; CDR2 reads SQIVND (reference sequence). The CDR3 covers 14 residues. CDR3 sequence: CASSMGLAYNEQFF. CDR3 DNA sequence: TGTGCCAGTAGTATGGGGCTAGCCTACAATGAGCAGTTCTTC.

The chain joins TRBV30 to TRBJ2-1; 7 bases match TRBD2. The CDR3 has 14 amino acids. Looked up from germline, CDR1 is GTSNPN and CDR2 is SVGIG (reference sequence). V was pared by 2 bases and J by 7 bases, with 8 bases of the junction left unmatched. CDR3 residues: CAWSLGGSLNEQFF. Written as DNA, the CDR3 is TGTGCCTGGAGTTTGGGCGGGAGTCTGAATGAGCAGTTCTTC.

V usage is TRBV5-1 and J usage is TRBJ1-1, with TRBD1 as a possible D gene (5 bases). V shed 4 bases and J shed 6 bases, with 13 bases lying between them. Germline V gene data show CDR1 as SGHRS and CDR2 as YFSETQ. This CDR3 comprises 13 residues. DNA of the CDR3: TGCGCCAGCAGCCTTGTCGGGGGTGCTGAAGCTTTCTTT. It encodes CASSLVGGAEAFF. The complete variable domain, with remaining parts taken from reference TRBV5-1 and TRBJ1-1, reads KAGVTQTPRYLIKTRGQQVTLSCSPISGHRSVSWYQQTPGQGLQFLFEYFSETQRNKGNFPGRFSGRQFSNSRSEMNVSTLELGDSALYLCASSLVGGAEAFFGQGTRLTVV.

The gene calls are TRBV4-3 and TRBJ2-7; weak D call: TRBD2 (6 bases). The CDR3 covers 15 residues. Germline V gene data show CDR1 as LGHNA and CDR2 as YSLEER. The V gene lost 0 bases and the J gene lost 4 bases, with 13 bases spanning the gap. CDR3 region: CASSQDLAREYEQYF. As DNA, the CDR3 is TGCGCCAGCAGCCAAGACCTAGCGCGTGAATACGAGCAGTACTTC.

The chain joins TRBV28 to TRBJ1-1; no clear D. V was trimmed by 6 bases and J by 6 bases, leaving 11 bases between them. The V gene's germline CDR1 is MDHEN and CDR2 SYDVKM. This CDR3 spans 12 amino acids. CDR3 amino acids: CASSLVYAEAFF. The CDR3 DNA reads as TGTGCCAGCAGCCTAGTATACGCTGAAGCTTTCTTT.

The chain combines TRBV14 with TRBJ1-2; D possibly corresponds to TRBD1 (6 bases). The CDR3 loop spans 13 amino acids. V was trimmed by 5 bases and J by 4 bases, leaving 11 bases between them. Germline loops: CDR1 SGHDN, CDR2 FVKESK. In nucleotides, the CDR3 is TGTGCCAGCAGCATAGGACAGCTCTATGGCTACACCTTC. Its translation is CASSIGQLYGYTF.

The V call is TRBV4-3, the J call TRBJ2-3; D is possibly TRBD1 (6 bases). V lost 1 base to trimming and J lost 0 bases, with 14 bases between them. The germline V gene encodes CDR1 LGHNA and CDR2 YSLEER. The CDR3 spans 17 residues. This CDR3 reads CASSQVEQGISTDTQYF. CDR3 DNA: TGCGCCAGCAGCCAAGTAGAACAGGGCATTAGCACAGATACGCAGTATTTT.

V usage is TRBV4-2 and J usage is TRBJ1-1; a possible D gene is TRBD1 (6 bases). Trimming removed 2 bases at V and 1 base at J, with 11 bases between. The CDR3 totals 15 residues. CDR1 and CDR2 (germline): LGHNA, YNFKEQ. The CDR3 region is CASSQPNRANTEAFF. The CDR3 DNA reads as TGTGCCAGCAGCCAACCCAACAGGGCGAACACTGAAGCTTTCTTT.

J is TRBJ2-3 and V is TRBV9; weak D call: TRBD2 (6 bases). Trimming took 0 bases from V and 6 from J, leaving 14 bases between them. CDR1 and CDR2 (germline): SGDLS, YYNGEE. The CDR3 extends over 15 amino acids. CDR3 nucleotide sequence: TGTGCCAGCAGCGTAGATGGCAGGGAGGTTGATACGCAGTATTTT. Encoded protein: CASSVDGREVDTQYF.

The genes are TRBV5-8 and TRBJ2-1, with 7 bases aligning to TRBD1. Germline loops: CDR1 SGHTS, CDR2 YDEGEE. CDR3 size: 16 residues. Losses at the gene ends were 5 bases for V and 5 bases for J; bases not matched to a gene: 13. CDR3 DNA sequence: TGTGCCAGCAGTTCCGGTGACAGGGCGTTCGACAATGAGCAGTTCTTC. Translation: CASSSGDRAFDNEQFF.

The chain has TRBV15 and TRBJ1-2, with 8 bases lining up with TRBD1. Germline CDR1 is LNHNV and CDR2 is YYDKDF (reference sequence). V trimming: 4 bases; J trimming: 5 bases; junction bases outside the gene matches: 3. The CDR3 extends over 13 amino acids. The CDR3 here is CATSTRQGYGYTF. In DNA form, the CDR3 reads TGTGCCACCAGCACGAGACAGGGGTATGGCTACACCTTC.

CDR3: CASSQVGGTGTF. CDR3 DNA sequence: TGTGCCAGCAGCCAAGTAGGGGGGACAGGCACCTTC. This chain joins TRBV4-2 and TRBJ1-2; TRBD1 agrees at 8 bases. Germline CDR1 reads LGHNA; CDR2 reads YNFKEQ. Trimming removed 1 base from V and 13 bases from J; junction bases left unmatched: 5. This CDR3 comprises 12 residues.

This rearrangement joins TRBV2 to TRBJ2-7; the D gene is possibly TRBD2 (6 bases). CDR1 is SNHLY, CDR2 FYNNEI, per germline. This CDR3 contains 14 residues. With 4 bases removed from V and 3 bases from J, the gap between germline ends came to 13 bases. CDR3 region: CASSGPGLVYEQYF. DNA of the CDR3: TGTGCCAGCAGTGGGCCGGGACTGGTCTACGAGCAGTACTTC.

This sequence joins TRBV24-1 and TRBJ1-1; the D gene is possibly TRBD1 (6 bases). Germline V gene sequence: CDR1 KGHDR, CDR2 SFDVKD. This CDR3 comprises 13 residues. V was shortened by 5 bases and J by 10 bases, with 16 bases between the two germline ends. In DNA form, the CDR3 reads TGTGCCACCAGTGCCCAGGGGCTGAGAGGAGCTTTCTTT. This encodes CATSAQGLRGAFF.

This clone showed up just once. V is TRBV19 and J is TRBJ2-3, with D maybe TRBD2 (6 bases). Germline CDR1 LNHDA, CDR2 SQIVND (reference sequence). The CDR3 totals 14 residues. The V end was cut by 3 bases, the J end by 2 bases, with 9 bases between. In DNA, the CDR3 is TGTGCCAGTAGTATTGCGGGGACCACAGATACGCAGTATTTT. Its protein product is CASSIAGTTDTQYF.

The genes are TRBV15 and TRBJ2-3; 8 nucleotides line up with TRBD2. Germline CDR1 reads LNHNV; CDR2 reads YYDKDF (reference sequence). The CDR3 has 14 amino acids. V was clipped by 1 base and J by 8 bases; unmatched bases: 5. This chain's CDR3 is CATSRVGTRGTQYF. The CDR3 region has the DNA TGTGCCACCAGCAGAGTCGGGACTAGAGGTACGCAGTATTTT. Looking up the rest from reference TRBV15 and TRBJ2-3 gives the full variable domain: DAMVIQNPRYQVTQFGKPVTLSCSQTLNHNVMYWYQQKSSQAPKLLFHYYDKDFNNEADTPDNFQSRRPNTSFCFLDIRSPGLGDTAMYLCATSRVGTRGTQYFGPGTRLTVL.